Below, 10 T cell receptor beta chains from the same sample are listed, as sequenced in a study of T-cell memory formation after mild COVID-19. Each CDR3 protein gets one entry after TCRdb re-called the 5' RACE reads with MiXCR. This sample has under 250,000 distinct CDR3 sequences, with about 11% found just once. Sequenced input: PBMCs or a T cell subset sorted from them (not recorded which). Source of these receptors: a man between 18 and 35 years old who had mild COVID-19 (a few samples of this study predate the infection). Cell type and time point are not known.

This clonotype was counted between two and nine times. The chain couples TRBV27 to TRBJ1-6; tentative D call: TRBD1 (5 bases). Germline V gives CDR1 MNHEY, CDR2 SMNVEV (reference sequence). The CDR3 consists of 12 residues. Trimming took 7 bases from V and 10 from J, leaving 11 bases between them. DNA of the CDR3: TGTGCCAGCAAAGGGGTAGGGTCACCCCTCCACTTT. As protein: CASKGVGSPLHF.

This clonotype has only a few counts. The rearrangement joins TRBV6-2 or TRBV6-3 to TRBJ2-5, with 10 bases identical to TRBD2. The CDR3 sequence is 14 residues long. After removal of 7 bases from V and 5 bases from J, the junction contained 7 bases not matched to a gene. The germline V gene has CDR1 MNHEY and CDR2 SVGEGT. CDR3 DNA sequence: TGTGCCAGCATACCGGCTAGCGGGGGTGAGACCCAGTACTTC. It is translated as CASIPASGGETQYF.

This clonotype was counted many times. This rearrangement joins TRBV7-9 to TRBJ1-2; D gene ambiguous. Trimming stripped 4 bases from V and 0 bases from J, with 12 bases between. The CDR3 extends over 15 amino acids. Germline CDR1 and CDR2: SEHNR and FQNEAQ (reference sequence). The CDR3 nucleotides read TGTGCCAGCAGCTCGGCCCTGGAAGCTAACTATGGCTACACCTTC. The encoded protein is CASSSALEANYGYTF.

This clonotype was counted many times. The chain joins TRBV29-1 to TRBJ2-5; D remains unclear. Trimming took 4 bases from V and 2 from J, leaving 5 bases between them. CDR3 length: 11 amino acids. Germline loops: CDR1 SQVTM, CDR2 ANQGSEA. In nucleotides, the CDR3 is TGCAGCGTTGGTCTACAAGAGACCCAGTACTTC. Translation: CSVGLQETQYF. The full variable domain, completed using reference TRBV29-1 and TRBJ2-5, is SAVISQKPSRDICQRGTSLTIQCQVDSQVTMMFWYRQQPGQSLTLIATANQGSEATYESGFVIDKFPISRPNLTFSTLTVSNMSPEDSSIYLCSVGLQETQYFGPGTRLLVL.

This clonotype was detected a few times. The chain combines TRBV4-2 with TRBJ1-5; 7 positions agree with TRBD1. Germline CDR1 LGHNA, CDR2 YNFKEQ. CDR3 length: 15 residues. V lost 3 bases, J lost 7 bases, and 9 bases stayed unmatched. In DNA, the CDR3 is TGTGCCAGCAGCCACGGGACAGTCAACAACCAGCCCCAGCATTTT. It codes for CASSHGTVNNQPQHF.

This sequence joins TRBV5-6 and TRBJ2-5; the D gene is possibly TRBD1 (5 bases). This CDR3 is built from 14 residues. CDR1 and CDR2 from the germline V gene are SGHDT and YYEEEE. Trimming stripped 1 base from V and 7 bases from J, with 14 bases between. The chain's CDR3 is CASSLRSGSGTQYF. CDR3 nucleotides: TGTGCCAGCAGCTTGCGCTCAGGGTCGGGGACCCAGTACTTC.

This rearrangement joins TRBV5-1 to TRBJ2-1; unclear D gene. Germline V gives CDR1 SGHRS, CDR2 YFSETQ. Trimming took 0 bases from V and 0 from J, leaving 7 bases between them. The CDR3 sequence is 15 residues long. The CDR3 sequence: CASSLDLSSYNEQFF. CDR3 in DNA: TGCGCCAGCAGCTTGGATTTGAGCTCCTACAATGAGCAGTTCTTC.

Only a few counts were recorded for this clonotype. The gene calls are TRBV4-2 and TRBJ2-2, with D uncertain. This CDR3 is built from 17 residues. Germline CDR1 is LGHNA and CDR2 is YNFKEQ. The V end lost 6 bases, the J end lost 0 bases, and 17 bases lay between the germline ends. The CDR3 is CASSPTRAYANTGELFF. The DNA for the CDR3 is TGTGCCAGCAGTCCAACGAGAGCGTACGCGAACACCGGGGAGCTGTTTTTT.

This clonotype turned up a few times. This chain uses TRBV11-2 with TRBJ2-1; a possible D gene is TRBD2 (6 bases). CDR3 length equals 14 residues. V lost 5 bases and J 11 bases, leaving 19 bases between the germline ends. CDR1 is SGHAT, CDR2 FQNNGV, per germline. The CDR3 DNA is TGTGCCAGCAGCCCCGGGGGTCAAGCGGTAAAGCAGTTCTTC. Protein: CASSPGGQAVKQFF. Filled out from reference TRBV11-2 and TRBJ2-1, the complete variable domain reads EAGVAQSPRYKIIEKRQSVAFWCNPISGHATLYWYQQILGQGPKLLIQFQNNGVVDDSQLPKDRFSAERLKGVDSTLKIQPAKLEDSAVYLCASSPGGQAVKQFFGPGTRLTVL.

For this clonotype: At one end the junction does not follow the germline gene, possibly because of a read error. The J gene is TRBJ1-1, the V gene TRBV19; D may be TRBD1 (5 bases). In germline, CDR1 is LNHDA, CDR2 SQIVND (reference sequence). This CDR3 comprises 15 residues. Written as DNA, the CDR3 is TGTGCCAGTAGTATAATATCCAGGGTGTTTACTGGAGCTTTCTTT. Translating it yields CASSIISRVFTGAFF. Drawing the rest from reference TRBV19 and TRBJ1-1, the complete variable domain is DGGITQSPKYLFRKEGQNVTLSCEQNLNHDAMYWYRQDPGQGLRLIYYSQIVNDFQKGDIAEGYSVSREKKESFPLTVTSAQKNPTAFYLCASSIISRVFTGAFFGQGTRLTVV.